Listed below are T cell receptor beta chains from one sample, sequenced in a study of shared clonotypes between healthy human individuals. Generated by immunoSEQ multiplex PCR, the TCRdb table keeps only in-frame clones and is missing some. The sample consists of about 1.5 million clones, roughly 96% of them appearing once. Sequencing used naive CD4+ T cells sorted from blood. These receptors were taken from a man aged 25-40 years in good health. Each CDR3 is given with its conserved first and last residue. The D gene is left open where the match is weak. Size values are once, few and many counts, or a class for expanded clones, and some rows have none.

J | D | size | V | CDR3 | DNA
TRBJ2-5 | . | . | TRBV7-9 | CASSLALAGGQETQYF | TGTGCCAGCAGCTTAGCGCTGGCAGGGGGGCAAGAGACCCAGTACTTC
TRBJ2-3 | TRBD1 | . | TRBV28 | CASTTTGTGFPLSTDTQYF | TGTGCCAGCACTACGACCGGGACAGGTTTTCCTTTGAGCACAGATACGCAGTATTTT
TRBJ1-3 | . | . | TRBV4-1 | CASSQDGPISGNTIYF | TGCGCCAGCAGCCAAGATGGGCCGATCTCTGGAAACACCATATATTTT
TRBJ1-1 | . | . | TRBV19 | CASSIYSVRTEAFF | TGTGCCAGTAGTATTTACTCGGTCCGGACTGAAGCTTTCTTT
TRBJ1-1 | TRBD1 | once | TRBV28 | CASRPDRGRNTEAFF | TGTGCCAGCAGGCCTGACAGGGGGCGGAACACTGAAGCTTTCTTT
TRBJ1-3 | . | . | TRBV28 | CASGKIRNTIYF | TGTGCCAGCGGGAAGATTCGAAACACCATATATTTT
TRBJ2-1 | . | . | TRBV10-1 | CASSDGRDGYNEQFF | TGCGCCAGCAGTGATGGTAGAGACGGGTACAATGAGCAGTTCTTC
TRBJ2-2 | . | . | TRBV6-1 | CASSEVLRLAQNTGELFF | TGTGCCAGCAGTGAAGTTCTTAGGCTAGCGCAGAACACCGGGGAGCTGTTTTTT
TRBJ2-1 | TRBD1 | once | TRBV5-4 | CASSPGGPGYYEQFF | TGTGCCAGCAGTCCAGGGGGTCCAGGGTATTATGAGCAGTTCTTC
TRBJ2-7 | . | . | TRBV7-8 | CASSFNRGGVHEQYF | TGTGCCAGCAGCTTTAATCGGGGAGGTGTCCACGAGCAGTACTTC
TRBJ2-3 | TRBD2 | . | TRBV5-1 | CASSRGTSGRAPTDTQYF | TGCGCCAGCAGCCGTGGGACTAGCGGGAGGGCCCCCACAGATACGCAGTATTTT
TRBJ2-1 | . | . | TRBV5-1 | CASSPGAITDEQFF | TGCGCCAGCAGCCCTGGTGCAATTACAGATGAGCAGTTCTTC
TRBJ1-1 | . | once | TRBV11-3 | CASSCRQVGIEAFF | TGTGCCAGCAGCTGCCGACAGGTTGGAATTGAAGCTTTCTTT
TRBJ1-1 | . | . | TRBV28 | CASSSWTEAFF | TGTGCCAGCAGTTCCTGGACAGAAGCTTTCTTT
TRBJ2-1 | . | . | TRBV6-6 | CASSYEVAYGKEQFF | TGTGCCAGCAGTTACGAGGTGGCGTATGGAAAAGAGCAGTTCTTC
TRBJ1-3 | . | . | TRBV25-1 | CASSFGVSGNTIYF | TGTGCCAGCAGCTTTGGGGTTTCTGGAAACACCATATATTTT
TRBJ1-1 | . | . | TRBV9 | CASSVLGKLGTEAFF | TGTGCCAGCAGCGTATTGGGTAAACTGGGCACTGAAGCTTTCTTT
TRBJ2-3 | . | . | TRBV6-4 | CASGLSLAGTQYF | TGTGCCAGCGGCCTGTCTTTGGCGGGTACGCAGTATTTT
TRBJ2-1 | TRBD2 | . | TRBV10-3 | CAISEQAGPTEQFF | TGTGCCATCAGTGAGCAAGCGGGACCGACTGAGCAGTTCTTC
TRBJ2-7 | TRBD1 | . | TRBV5-6 | CASSWGQDTYEQYF | TGTGCCAGCAGCTGGGGACAGGATACATACGAGCAGTACTTC
TRBJ2-7 | TRBD2 | . | TRBV5-1 | CASSPGGVDGEQYF | TGCGCCAGCAGCCCGGGGGGGGTAGATGGCGAGCAGTACTTC
TRBJ2-7 | . | . | TRBV6-6 | CASSPEGSSYEQYF | TGTGCCAGCAGTCCAGAGGGTTCATCCTACGAGCAGTACTTC
TRBJ1-5 | TRBD1 | . | TRBV28 | CASTRRQGVLQPQHF | TGTGCCAGCACAAGACGACAGGGAGTGCTTCAGCCCCAGCATTTT
TRBJ2-7 | TRBD1 | . | TRBV2 | CASSLGQGAYEQYF | TGTGCCAGCAGTCTTGGACAGGGGGCCTACGAGCAGTACTTC
TRBJ2-7 | TRBD1 | . | TRBV30 | CAWRRTGISYEQYF | TGTGCCTGGAGGAGGACAGGGATTTCCTACGAGCAGTACTTC
TRBJ1-5 | . | . | TRBV19 | CASSLGSNQPQHF | TGTGCCAGTAGTCTCGGTAGCAATCAGCCCCAGCATTTT
TRBJ1-4 | . | . | TRBV4-1 | CASSHKGAGSLGELFF | TGCGCCAGCAGCCATAAAGGCGCAGGGTCACTTGGGGAACTGTTTTTT